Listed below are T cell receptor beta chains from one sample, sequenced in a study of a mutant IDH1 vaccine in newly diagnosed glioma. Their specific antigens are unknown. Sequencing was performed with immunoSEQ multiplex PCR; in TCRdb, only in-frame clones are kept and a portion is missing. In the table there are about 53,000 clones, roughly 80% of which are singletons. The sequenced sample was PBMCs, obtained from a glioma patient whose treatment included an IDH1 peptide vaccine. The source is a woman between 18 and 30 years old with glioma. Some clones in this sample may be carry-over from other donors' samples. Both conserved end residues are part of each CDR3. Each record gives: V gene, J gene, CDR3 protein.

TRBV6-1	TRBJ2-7	CASSVSGTSGSYEQYF
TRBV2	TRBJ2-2	CASSVWPRTGELFF
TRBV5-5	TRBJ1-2	CASSLQGTLYGYTF
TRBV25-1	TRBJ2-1	CATSLGSGRRVEQFF
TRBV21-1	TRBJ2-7	CASSKGTSGRPYEQYF
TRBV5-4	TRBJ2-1	CASSLLQTGEQFF
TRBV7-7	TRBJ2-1	CASSVGTGKDEQFF
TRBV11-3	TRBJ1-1	CASSLPGTQGEAFF
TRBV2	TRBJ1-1	CASRADRVWGSTEAFF
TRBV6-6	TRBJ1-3	CASIKDSSGNTIYF
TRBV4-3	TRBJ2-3	CASSDPLAGGPDTQYF
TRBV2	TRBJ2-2	CARGLPTGELFF
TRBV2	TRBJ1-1	CASKGSGGTEAFF
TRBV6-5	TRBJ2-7	CASSYSRARVSQYF
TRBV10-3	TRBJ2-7	CAISGGRGTYEQYF
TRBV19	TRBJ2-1	CASSFTSGGTNEQFF
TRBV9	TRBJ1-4	CASSAGTRGGTGITKLFF
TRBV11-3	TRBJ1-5	CASSLRGIGNQPQHF
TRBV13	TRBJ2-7	CASSRWTSGGYSYEQYF
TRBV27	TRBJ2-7	CASSSGQGTYEQYF
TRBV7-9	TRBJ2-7	CASVSGTEAYEQYF
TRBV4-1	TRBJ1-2	CASSQDSGLDLAYGYTF
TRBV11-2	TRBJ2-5	CASSLAYQETQYF
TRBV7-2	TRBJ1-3	CASSLGGGNSGNTIYF
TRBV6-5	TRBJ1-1	CASSSPGTEAFF
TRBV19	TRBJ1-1	CASSIALQAHTEAFF
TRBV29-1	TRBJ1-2	CSVEVYRGPYGYTF
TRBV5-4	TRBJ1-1	CATIARDRVTEAFF
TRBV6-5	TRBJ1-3	CASRRDRGPGNTIYF
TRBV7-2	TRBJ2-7	CASSFAGSSYEQYF
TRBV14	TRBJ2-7	CASSLTEHSYEQYF
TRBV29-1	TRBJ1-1	CSGNRVGTEAFF
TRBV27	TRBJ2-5	CASSLWGEQETQYF
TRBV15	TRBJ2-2	CATSRGAGGATGELFF
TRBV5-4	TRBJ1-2	CASSLYGTGKNGYTF
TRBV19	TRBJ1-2	CASTPDRISFPYGYTF
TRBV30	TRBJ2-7	CAWSVSTAYEQYF
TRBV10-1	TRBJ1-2	CASSEHPNYGYTF
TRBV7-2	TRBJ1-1	CASSSPWSTYFF
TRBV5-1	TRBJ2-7	CASSRGGTGQYF
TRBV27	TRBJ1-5	CASSLYSGQPQHF
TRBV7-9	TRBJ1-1	CASSLGVGMNTEAFF
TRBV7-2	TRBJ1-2	CASSLGRPLMGYTF
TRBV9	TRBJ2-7	CASSVGGSPYEQYF
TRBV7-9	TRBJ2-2	CASSLRTGNTGELFF
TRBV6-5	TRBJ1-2	CASSYSRGRPNYGYTF
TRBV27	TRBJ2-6	CASSSLGSGANVLTF
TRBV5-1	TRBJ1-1	CASSSRTGGVVGTEAFF
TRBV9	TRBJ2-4	CASSVGGGQGNIQYF
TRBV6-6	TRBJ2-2	CASSSGPPRDGELFF
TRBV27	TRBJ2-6	CASRSLGANVLTF
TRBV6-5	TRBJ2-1	CASRAQYNEQFF
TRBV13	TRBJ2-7	CASSLGGQAYEQYF
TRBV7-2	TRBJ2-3	CASSLHDYLKGADTQYF
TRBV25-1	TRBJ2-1	CASSALAGVNEQFF